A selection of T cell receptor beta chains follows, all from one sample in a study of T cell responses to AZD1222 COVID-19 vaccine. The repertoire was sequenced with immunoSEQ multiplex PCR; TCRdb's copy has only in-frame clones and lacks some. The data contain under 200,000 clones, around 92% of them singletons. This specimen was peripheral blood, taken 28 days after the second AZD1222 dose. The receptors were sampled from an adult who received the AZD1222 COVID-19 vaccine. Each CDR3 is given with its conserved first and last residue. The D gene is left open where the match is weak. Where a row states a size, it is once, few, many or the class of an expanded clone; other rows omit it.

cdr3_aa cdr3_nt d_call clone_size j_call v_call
CASSQEIGGGNRRGQFF TGTGCCAGCAGCCAAGAAATCGGCGGGGGCAACCGACGGGGGCAGTTCTTC - - TRBJ2-1 TRBV3-1/TRBV3-2
CASGLTMTPNTEAFF TGTGCTAGTGGTTTGACTATGACCCCGAACACTGAAGCTTTCTTT - once TRBJ1-1 TRBV12-5
CASSPRPSYEQYF TGTGCCAGCAGCCCTAGGCCCTCCTACGAGCAGTACTTC - - TRBJ2-7 TRBV4-2
CASRDQGRGAAYEQYF TGTGCCAGCAGGGATCAAGGACGGGGGGCGGCCTACGAGCAGTACTTC - - TRBJ2-7 TRBV2
CAWRGVRSYNEQFF TGTGCCTGGAGGGGCGTTCGGTCCTACAATGAGCAGTTCTTC - - TRBJ2-1 TRBV30
CASSPGAFNTEAFF TGTGCCAGCAGCCCAGGGGCCTTTAACACTGAAGCTTTCTTT - - TRBJ1-1 TRBV7-8
CSVAGAQGDYGYTF TGCAGCGTTGCGGGCGCGCAGGGGGACTATGGCTACACCTTC TRBD1 - TRBJ1-2 TRBV29-1
CASSAGQYSSPLHF TGTGCCAGCAGCGCGGGACAGTATAGTTCACCCCTCCACTTT TRBD1 - TRBJ1-6 TRBV6-5
CASSPRASGPLVGELFF TGTGCCAGCTCACCACGGGCTAGCGGGCCGTTGGTCGGGGAGCTGTTTTTT TRBD2 - TRBJ2-2 TRBV18
CASSTGRIFSGELFF TGTGCCAGCAGCACGGGACGGATTTTTTCGGGGGAGCTGTTTTTT - - TRBJ2-2 TRBV5-6
CASSSPGTGGFYGYTF TGTGCCAGCAGCTCACCCGGGACAGGGGGTTTCTATGGCTACACCTTC TRBD1 - TRBJ1-2 TRBV13
CASSPMGIGAFGYTF TGTGCCAGCAGCCCCATGGGGATAGGGGCTTTTGGCTACACCTTC - once TRBJ1-2 TRBV7-9
CASSPDSLTGRPEKLFF TGCGCCAGCAGCCCAGATTCTTTGACAGGGCGCCCTGAAAAACTGTTTTTT TRBD1 - TRBJ1-4 TRBV5-1
CASSSKWGYTF TGTGCCAGCAGTTCCAAGTGGGGCTACACCTTC - - TRBJ1-2 TRBV28
CASSLGTSLSYNEQFF TGTGCCAGCAGCTTAGGGACTAGCCTTTCCTACAATGAGCAGTTCTTC TRBD2 - TRBJ2-1 TRBV7-3
CASSDRRGNTEAFF TGCGCCAGCAGCGACAGGAGGGGGAACACTGAAGCTTTCTTT - - TRBJ1-1 TRBV10-2
CASRQTGGNEKLFF TGTGCCAGTAGGCAGACAGGCGGGAATGAAAAACTGTTTTTT - - TRBJ1-4 TRBV19
CASSSIGTPNIYGYTF TGTGCCAGCAGTTCCATCGGGACACCCAATATCTATGGCTACACCTTC - - TRBJ1-2 TRBV27
CASSYLYRTAANYGYTF TGTGCCAGCAGCTACCTATACAGGACAGCGGCTAACTATGGCTACACCTTC - - TRBJ1-2 TRBV7-9
CASSQDFQTTYGYTF TGCGCCAGCAGCCAAGATTTCCAGACCACCTATGGCTACACCTTC - once TRBJ1-2 TRBV4-3
CASSPGTKHNEQFF TGTGCCAGCAGTCCCGGGACTAAGCACAATGAGCAGTTCTTC TRBD2 once TRBJ2-1 TRBV27
CASSWGSANTEAFF TGTGCCAGCAGCTGGGGGTCGGCGAACACTGAAGCTTTCTTT - - TRBJ1-1 TRBV7-8